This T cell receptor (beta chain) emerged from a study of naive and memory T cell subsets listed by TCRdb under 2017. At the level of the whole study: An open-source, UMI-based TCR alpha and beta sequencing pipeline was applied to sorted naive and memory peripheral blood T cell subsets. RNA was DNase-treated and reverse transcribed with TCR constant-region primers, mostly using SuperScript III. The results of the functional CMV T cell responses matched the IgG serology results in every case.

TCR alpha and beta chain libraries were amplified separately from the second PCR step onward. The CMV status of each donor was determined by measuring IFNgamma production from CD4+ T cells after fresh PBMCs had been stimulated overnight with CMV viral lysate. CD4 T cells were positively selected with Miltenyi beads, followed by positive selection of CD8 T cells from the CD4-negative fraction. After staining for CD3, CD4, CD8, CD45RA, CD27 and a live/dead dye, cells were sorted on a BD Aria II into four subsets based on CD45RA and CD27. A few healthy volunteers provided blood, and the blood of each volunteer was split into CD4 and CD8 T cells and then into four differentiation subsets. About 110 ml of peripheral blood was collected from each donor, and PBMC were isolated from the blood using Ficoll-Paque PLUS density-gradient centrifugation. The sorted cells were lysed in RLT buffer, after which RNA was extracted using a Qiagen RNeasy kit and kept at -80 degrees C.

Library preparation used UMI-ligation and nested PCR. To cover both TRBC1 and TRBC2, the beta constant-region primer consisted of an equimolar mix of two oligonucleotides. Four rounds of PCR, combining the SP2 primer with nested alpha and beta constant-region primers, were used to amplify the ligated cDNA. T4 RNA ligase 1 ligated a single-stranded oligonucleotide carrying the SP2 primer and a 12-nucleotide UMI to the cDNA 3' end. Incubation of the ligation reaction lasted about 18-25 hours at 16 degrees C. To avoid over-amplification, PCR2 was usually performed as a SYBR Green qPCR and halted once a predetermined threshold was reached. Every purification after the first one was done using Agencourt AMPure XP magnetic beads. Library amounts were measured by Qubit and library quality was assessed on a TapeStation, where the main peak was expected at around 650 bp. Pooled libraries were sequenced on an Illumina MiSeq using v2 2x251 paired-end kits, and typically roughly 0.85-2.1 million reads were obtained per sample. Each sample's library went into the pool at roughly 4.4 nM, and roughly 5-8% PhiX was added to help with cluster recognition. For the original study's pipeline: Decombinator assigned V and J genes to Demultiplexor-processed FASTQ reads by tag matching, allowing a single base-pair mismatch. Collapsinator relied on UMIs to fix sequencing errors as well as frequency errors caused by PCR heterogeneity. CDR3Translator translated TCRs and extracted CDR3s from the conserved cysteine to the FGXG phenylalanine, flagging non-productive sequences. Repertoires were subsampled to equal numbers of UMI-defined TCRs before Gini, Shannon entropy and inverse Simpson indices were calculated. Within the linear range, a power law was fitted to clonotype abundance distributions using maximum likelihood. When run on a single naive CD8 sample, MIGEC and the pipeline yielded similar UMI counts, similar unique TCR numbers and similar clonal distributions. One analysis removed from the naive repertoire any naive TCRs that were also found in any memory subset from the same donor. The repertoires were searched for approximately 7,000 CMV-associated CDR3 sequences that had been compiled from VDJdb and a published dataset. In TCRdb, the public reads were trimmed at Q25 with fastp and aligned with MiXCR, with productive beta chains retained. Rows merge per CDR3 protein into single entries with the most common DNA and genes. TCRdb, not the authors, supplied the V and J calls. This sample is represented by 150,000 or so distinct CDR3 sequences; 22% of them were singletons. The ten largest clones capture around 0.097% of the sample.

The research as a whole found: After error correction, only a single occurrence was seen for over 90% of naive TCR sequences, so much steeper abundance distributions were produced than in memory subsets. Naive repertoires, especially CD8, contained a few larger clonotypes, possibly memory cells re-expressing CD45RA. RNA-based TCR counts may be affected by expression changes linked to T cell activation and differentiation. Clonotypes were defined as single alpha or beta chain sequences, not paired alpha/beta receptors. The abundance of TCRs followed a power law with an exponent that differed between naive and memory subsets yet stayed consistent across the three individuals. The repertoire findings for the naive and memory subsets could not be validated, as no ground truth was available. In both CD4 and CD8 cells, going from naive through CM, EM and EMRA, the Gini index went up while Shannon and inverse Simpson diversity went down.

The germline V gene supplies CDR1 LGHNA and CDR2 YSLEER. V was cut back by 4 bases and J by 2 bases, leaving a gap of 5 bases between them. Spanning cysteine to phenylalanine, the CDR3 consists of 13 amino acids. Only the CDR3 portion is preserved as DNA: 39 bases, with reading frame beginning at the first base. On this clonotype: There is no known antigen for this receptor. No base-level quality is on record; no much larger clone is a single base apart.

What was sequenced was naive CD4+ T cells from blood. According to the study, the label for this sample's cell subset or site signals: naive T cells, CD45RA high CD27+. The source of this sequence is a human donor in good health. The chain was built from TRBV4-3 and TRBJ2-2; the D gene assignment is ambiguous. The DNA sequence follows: TGCGCCAGCAGCCCCGACAACACCGGGGAGCTGTTTTTT. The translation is CASSPDNTGELFF.